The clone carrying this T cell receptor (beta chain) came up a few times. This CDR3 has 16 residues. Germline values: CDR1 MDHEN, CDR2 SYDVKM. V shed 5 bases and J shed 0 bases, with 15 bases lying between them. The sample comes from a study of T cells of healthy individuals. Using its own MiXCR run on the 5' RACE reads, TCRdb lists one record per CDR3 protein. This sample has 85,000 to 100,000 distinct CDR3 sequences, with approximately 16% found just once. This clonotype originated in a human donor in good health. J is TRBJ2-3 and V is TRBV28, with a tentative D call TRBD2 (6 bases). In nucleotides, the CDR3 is TGTGCCAGCAGTAGTTTCCCCGGGACTAGCACAGATACGCAGTATTTT. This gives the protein CASSSFPGTSTDTQYF.